One sample yielded the 4 T cell receptor beta chains listed below, sequenced in a study of blood T cells in healthy people across ages. A second PCR, run for roughly 7 to 11 cycles, used a sample-barcoded 5' primer plus a J-beta primer mix. TCRdb redid the calling of the 5' RACE reads with MiXCR, one entry per CDR3 protein. The table has 1 million or so distinct CDR3 sequences, approximately 26% seen once; the top ten hold approximately 0.75%. These same data were also listed under a study on T cells of mothers and their children.

The sequencing sample was made of blood. These receptors all stem from a girl aged 2 to 9 in good health.

This clonotype occurred a few times. The chain has TRBV11-3 and TRBJ1-1; D is perhaps TRBD1 (5 bases). Looked up from germline, CDR1 is SGHNT and CDR2 is YENEEA. V lost 4 bases, J lost 11 bases, and 14 bases lay in between. This CDR3 comprises 12 residues. CDR3 DNA: TGTGCCAGCAGCTCCGGGGCGAACAAGGCTTTCTTT. Its protein is CASSSGANKAFF.

The gene calls are TRBV11-2 and TRBJ2-5; D is perhaps TRBD2 (6 bases). CDR3 length: 14 residues. The V end was cut by 5 bases, the J end by 2 bases, with 12 bases between. Germline-derived CDR1 and CDR2 are SGHAT and FQNNGV. The CDR3 bases are TGTGCCAGCAGCCGGGACTGGGGACAAGAGACCCAGTACTTC. It translates to CASSRDWGQETQYF.

This clonotype was recorded a few times. The chain uses TRBV20-1 and TRBJ2-1, with 13 nucleotides matching TRBD2. Germline V gives CDR1 DFQATT, CDR2 SNEGSKA (reference sequence). V trimming: 0 bases; J trimming: 3 bases; junction bases outside the gene matches: 11. This CDR3 contains 19 residues. Written as DNA, the CDR3 is TGCAGTGCTAGAGATTGGGCGGGACTAGCGGGGTTTGACTACAATGAGCAGTTCTTC. Protein product: CSARDWAGLAGFDYNEQFF.

This clonotype was observed a handful of times. The chain carries TRBV6-2 or TRBV6-3 and TRBJ2-1; possibly TRBD2 for D (5 bases). This CDR3 comprises 14 residues. CDR1 is MNHEY and CDR2 is SVGEGT in the germline V gene. V was cut by 4 bases and J by 4 bases, with 11 bases left in between. The CDR3 nucleotides read TGTGCCAGCAGTTTACTAGAAGAGTACAATGAGCAGTTCTTC. This encodes CASSLLEEYNEQFF.